The 25 T cell receptor beta chains below all came from one sample that was sequenced in a study of blood T cells in healthy people across ages. A second about 7 to 12 cycle PCR used barcoded and J-beta primers. TCRdb used MiXCR to reprocess the 5' RACE reads, holding one entry per CDR3 protein. The data show hundreds of thousands of distinct CDR3 sequences, 35% to 50% seen once. The sequenced sample consisted of blood. The receptor set was obtained from an older man in good health.

This chain's CDR3 is CSAQRTGTPGQETQYF. The CDR3, as DNA: TGCAGTGCACAGAGGACCGGGACCCCGGGACAAGAGACCCAGTACTTC. The V call is TRBV20-1, the J call TRBJ2-5; D might be TRBD1 or TRBD2, each matching 5 bases. The V end lost 6 bases, the J end lost 2 bases, and 22 bases lay between the germline ends. The germline CDR1 and CDR2 sequences are DFQATT and SNEGSKA (reference sequence). The CDR3 is made up of 16 amino acids.

CDR3 in DNA: TGTGCCAGCAGCGTAGAGACCGGACAGGGCCCCTACAATGAGCAGTTCTTC. This sequence encodes CASSVETGQGPYNEQFF. The genes are TRBV9 and TRBJ2-1, with 8 bases that match TRBD1. The CDR3 covers 17 residues. Germline V lookup: CDR1 SGDLS, CDR2 YYNGEE. Trimming removed 0 bases from V and 2 bases from J; junction bases left unmatched: 7.

In the case of this clonotype: A junction boundary mismatches the germline segment, possibly from a read error. The rearrangement links TRBV3-1 to TRBJ2-7; D call uncertain. This CDR3 is built from 14 residues. Germline CDR1 is LGHDT and CDR2 is YNNKEL (reference sequence). The CDR3 region has the DNA TGTGCCAGCGGCCAAGGTTCCACCAAGGGAGAGCAGTACTTC. Its translation is CASGQGSTKGEQYF.

The V call is TRBV9, the J call TRBJ2-5, with 8 bases aligning to TRBD2. Losses at the gene ends were 0 bases for V and 4 bases for J; bases not matched to a gene: 5. CDR3 length: 15 amino acids. The germline V gene has CDR1 SGDLS and CDR2 YYNGEE. The CDR3 is CASSVDGGAGETQYF. CDR3 sequence (DNA): TGTGCCAGCAGCGTAGACGGGGGGGCCGGAGAGACCCAGTACTTC.

This sequence joins TRBV20-1 and TRBJ2-2, with 9 bases matching TRBD1. The CDR3 sequence is 17 residues long. CDR1 is DFQATT and CDR2 is SNEGSKA in the germline V gene (reference sequence). The junction had 11 bases not matched to a gene; V was cut back by 1 base and J by 5 bases. The CDR3 protein is CSARGPGTGSRTGELFF. In nucleotides, the CDR3 is TGCAGTGCTAGAGGCCCCGGGACAGGGAGTAGGACCGGGGAGCTGTTTTTT.

DNA of the CDR3: TGTGCCAGCAGCTTTAGACAGGGGCAGGATACAGATACGCAGTATTTT. It translates to CASSFRQGQDTDTQYF. The genes are TRBV9 and TRBJ2-3; 8 bases agree with TRBD1. Germline values: CDR1 SGDLS, CDR2 YYNGEE. The junction had 10 bases not matched to a gene; V was cut back by 4 bases and J by 3 bases. The CDR3 is 16 amino acids.

The rearrangement uses TRBV4-1 and TRBJ2-1; 8 positions agree with TRBD1. The CDR3 length is 16 residues. The V and J ends lost 4 bases and 4 bases, in that order; junction bases with no gene match: 9. The germline CDR1 and CDR2 sequences are MGHRA and YSYEKL. CDR3 bases: TGCGCCAGCAGCCCGCCAACGGGACAGGCTTACAATGAGCAGTTCTTC. This gives the protein CASSPPTGQAYNEQFF.

A few counts support this clonotype. V and J are TRBV20-1 and TRBJ1-1; D is uncertain. V gave up 3 bases and J gave up 1 base, with 9 bases separating them. CDR3 length: 13 amino acids. Germline assignment: CDR1 DFQATT and CDR2 SNEGSKA (reference sequence). As DNA, the CDR3 is TGCAGTGCTAGCACCTCCCAGAACACTGAAGCTTTCTTT. Protein: CSASTSQNTEAFF.

As concerns this clonotype: One junction end does not reproduce the germline sequence, and a read error may be involved. J is TRBJ2-7 and V is TRBV20-1; TRBD2 is a possible D gene (6 bases). The V gene's germline CDR1 is DFQATT and CDR2 SNEGSKA (reference sequence). This CDR3 spans 14 amino acids. CDR3 bases: TGCAGTGCGCCCGGGACTTTCCTGGACTACGTGCAGTACTTC. It specifies CSAPGTFLDYVQYF.

This clonotype was detected only a few times. The genes are TRBV12-3 or TRBV12-4 and TRBJ2-4; a weak D match, TRBD1 (5 bases). The J call may be wrong; the DNA end is better matched by TRBJ2-7. The CDR3 has 12 residues. CDR3: CASSLTGFEQYF. Here the CDR3 DNA reads TGTGCCAGCAGTTTAACAGGTTTCGAGCAGTACTTC.

The table lists this clonotype with a few counts. The J gene is TRBJ2-7, the V gene TRBV20-1, with 9 bases fitting TRBD2. Germline V lookup: CDR1 DFQATT, CDR2 SNEGSKA (reference sequence). The length of the CDR3 is 14 residues. The junction had 6 bases not matched to a gene; V was cut back by 5 bases and J by 1 base. The CDR3 bases are TGCAGTGCTCAGCGACTAGCGGTTTCCTACGAGCAGTACTTC. The encoded protein is CSAQRLAVSYEQYF.

This clonotype occurred many times. CDR3 loop: CASSQGRSGTSYNEQFF. The CDR3, as DNA: TGCGCCAGCAGCCAGGGGCGTAGCGGGACCTCCTACAATGAGCAGTTCTTC. The chain couples TRBV4-1 to TRBJ2-1; 8 nucleotides agree with TRBD2. The CDR3 runs to 17 residues. Germline CDR1 and CDR2: MGHRA and YSYEKL. V gave up 3 bases and J gave up 0 bases; unmatched junction bases: 7.

This clonotype has ten or more counts. For the CDR3, the DNA is TGTGCCAGCAGCCAGCCGGGGACAGAGGATATCAACGGCTACACCTTC. Encoded protein: CASSQPGTEDINGYTF. This chain uses TRBV28 with TRBJ1-2; 7 bases agree with TRBD1. The CDR3 has 16 amino acids. Germline V gives CDR1 MDHEN, CDR2 SYDVKM. V was clipped by 6 bases and J by 8 bases; unmatched bases: 18.

The chain joins TRBV28 to TRBJ2-3; unclear D gene. The ends were cut back, 1 base at V and 5 bases at J, with 4 bases in the middle. Germline CDR1 MDHEN, CDR2 SYDVKM. There are 12 residues in the CDR3. CDR3 coding DNA: TGTGCCAGCAGTTTATCCCGAGATACGCAGTATTTT. Translation: CASSLSRDTQYF.

The CDR3 DNA sequence: TGTGCCAGCAGCCAAGATCGTCGGGGCTTAAATAACTATGGCTACACCTTC. Protein: CASSQDRRGLNNYGYTF. This chain joins TRBV14 and TRBJ1-2; maybe TRBD1 (5 bases). This CDR3 is 17 amino acids long. Looked up from germline, CDR1 is SGHDN and CDR2 is FVKESK. The ends were cut back, 0 bases at V and 1 base at J, with 15 bases in the middle.

The chain employs TRBV20-1 and TRBJ2-7, with a possible D match to TRBD2 (5 bases). This CDR3 region has 14 residues. From germline, CDR1 is DFQATT and CDR2 SNEGSKA (reference sequence). V gave up 1 base and J gave up 2 bases, with 12 bases separating them. The CDR3, as DNA: TGCAGTGCTAGAGTAGCGTCGACGACCTACGAGCAGTACTTC. Its protein product is CSARVASTTYEQYF.

This chain joins TRBV20-1 and TRBJ2-5, with 9 bases aligning to TRBD1. The CDR3 totals 14 residues. Germline V gene sequence: CDR1 DFQATT, CDR2 SNEGSKA (reference sequence). V trimming: 3 bases; J trimming: 3 bases; junction bases outside the gene matches: 5. The CDR3 is CSASKGQGKETQYF. Written as DNA, the CDR3 is TGCAGTGCTAGTAAGGGACAGGGTAAAGAGACCCAGTACTTC.

This clonotype was observed a few times. The chain couples TRBV7-2 to TRBJ2-7; the D gene is possibly TRBD2 (6 bases). V was shortened by 0 bases and J by 4 bases, with 10 bases between the two germline ends. The CDR3 sequence is 14 residues long. CDR1 is SGHTA and CDR2 is FQGNSA in the germline V gene. In DNA, the CDR3 is TGTGCCAGCAGCTTAGCCCGGGAGCGGTACGAGCAGTACTTC. This gives the protein CASSLARERYEQYF. The variable domain in full, with the rest retrieved from reference TRBV7-2 and TRBJ2-7, is GAGVSQSPSNKVTEKGKDVELRCDPISGHTALYWYRQSLGQGLEFLIYFQGNSAPDKSGLPSDRFSAERTGGSVSTLTIQRTQQEDSAVYLCASSLARERYEQYFGPGTRLTVT.

The chain carries TRBV6-1 and TRBJ2-5; D is unresolved. Trimming removed 4 bases from V and 5 bases from J, with 14 bases in between. Germline CDR1 and CDR2: MNHNS and SASEGT. The CDR3 loop spans 14 amino acids. The CDR3 reads CASSVTTSVETQYF. CDR3 nucleotide sequence: TGTGCCAGCAGTGTTACCACAAGCGTGGAGACCCAGTACTTC.

Here the CDR3 reads CASSQKGTGVSEQFF. DNA for the CDR3: TGTGCCAGCAGTCAGAAGGGGACAGGGGTTTCGGAGCAGTTCTTC. This chain joins TRBV7-9 and TRBJ2-1, with 10 bases matching TRBD1. The germline V gene has CDR1 SEHNR and CDR2 FQNEAQ (reference sequence). The CDR3 contains 15 residues. J was trimmed by 10 bases and V by 6 bases; bases with no gene match: 12.

There are a few counts of this clonotype. This chain connects TRBV27 to TRBJ2-5, with D hard to call. V was cut by 6 bases and J by 3 bases, with 14 bases left in between. Germline assignment: CDR1 MNHEY and CDR2 SMNVEV (reference sequence). This CDR3 has 14 amino acids. The CDR3 nucleotides read TGTGCCAGCAGCTCCTCTGGGCCCGAAGAGACCCAGTACTTC. Translation gives CASSSSGPEETQYF.

The chain is built from TRBV7-9 and TRBJ2-3, with D hard to call. The V gene lost 0 bases and the J gene lost 9 bases, with 13 bases spanning the gap. Looked up from germline, CDR1 is SEHNR and CDR2 is FQNEAQ (reference sequence). This CDR3 contains 14 residues. CDR3 sequence: CASSLAGSKQTQYF. In DNA, the CDR3 is TGTGCCAGCAGCTTAGCAGGGTCGAAACAAACGCAGTATTTT.

V gene TRBV5-1 combines with J gene TRBJ2-3; 7 positions match TRBD2. CDR1 is SGHRS and CDR2 is YFSETQ in the germline V gene. The length of the CDR3 is 15 residues. J lost 0 bases, V lost 0 bases, and 1 base had no gene match. CDR3 loop: CASSLDSGSTDTQYF. The CDR3 DNA sequence: TGCGCCAGCAGCTTGGATAGCGGGAGCACAGATACGCAGTATTTT.

This sequence joins TRBV12-3 or TRBV12-4 and TRBJ1-6; D is uncertain. V lost 6 bases to trimming and J lost 9 bases, with 15 bases between them. CDR3 length equals 14 residues. The CDR3 nucleotides read TGTGCCAGCAGAACAGACGGGAGTAGTTCACCCCTCCACTTT. Amino acid sequence: CASRTDGSSSPLHF.

The chain is built from TRBV12-3 or TRBV12-4 and TRBJ1-1; D might be TRBD1 (6 bases). The CDR3 spans 14 residues. V was pared by 5 bases and J by 7 bases, with 17 bases between. In DNA, the CDR3 is TGTGCCAGCAGTGGGAAGGGGGGGGCCGGTGAAGCTTTCTTT. Translated: CASSGKGGAGEAFF.